Following are 19 T cell receptor beta chains from one sample sequenced in a study of cytomegalovirus exposure and HLA in healthy donors. Using immunoSEQ multiplex PCR, the repertoire was profiled, and TCRdb retains in-frame clones only, with some absent. This sample carries 150,000 or so clones, around 84% of them seen once, and the ten largest clones take around 2.1%. The specimen was PBMCs. The receptors here all came from a human donor in good health.

This clone was seen just once. The chain uses TRBV4-1 and TRBJ2-2; 7 bases match TRBD2. From germline, CDR1 is MGHRA and CDR2 YSYEKL. The CDR3 contains 21 residues. V lost 0 bases and J lost 3; bases outside the gene matches: 19. DNA for the CDR3: TGCGCCAGCAGCCAAGATTCCAGCGGGGAGCCCTTGATTTGGGACACCGGGGAGCTGTTTTTT. Translated: CASSQDSSGEPLIWDTGELFF.

This chain uses TRBV6-5 with TRBJ2-1, with TRBD2 matching over 13 bases. Germline-derived CDR1 and CDR2 are MNHEY and SVGAGI. V shed 4 bases and J 8 bases; nucleotides not matched to a gene: 8. This CDR3 spans 16 amino acids. CDR3: CASSLDGLAGEYEQFF. The CDR3 nucleotides are TGTGCCAGCAGTTTAGATGGACTAGCGGGGGAATATGAGCAGTTCTTC.

This chain links TRBV6-5 with TRBJ1-2; D may be TRBD1 (6 bases). The V end lost 7 bases, the J end lost 6 bases, and 15 bases lay between the germline ends. The germline gives CDR1 MNHEY, CDR2 SVGAGI. There are 13 residues in the CDR3. The CDR3 spells CASTTGTKNGYTF. CDR3 sequence (DNA): TGTGCCAGCACCACCGGGACAAAGAATGGCTACACCTTC.

The CDR3 coding sequence is TGTGCCAGCTCCTCGTGGACAGGTGAAGCTTTCTTT. Translated: CASSSWTGEAFF. The chain combines TRBV18 with TRBJ1-1, with 7 bases that match TRBD1. CDR1 and CDR2 (germline): KGHSH, LQKENI. The CDR3 has 12 amino acids. V was clipped by 6 bases and J by 7 bases; unmatched bases: 5.

The chain employs TRBV6-1 and TRBJ2-7, with TRBD2 as a possible D gene (6 bases). The CDR3 has 14 amino acids. The germline CDR1 and CDR2 sequences are MNHNS and SASEGT. Trimming left V 6 bases short and J 2 bases short, with 14 bases between. The CDR3 coding sequence is TGTGCCAGCAGGGTGGCGGGACCCCCCTACGAGCAGTACTTC. Translating gives CASRVAGPPYEQYF.

The genes are TRBV28 and TRBJ2-2; 7 bases agree with TRBD2. CDR1 MDHEN and CDR2 SYDVKM come from the germline V gene. This CDR3 is 15 amino acids long. V dropped 2 bases and J dropped 2; count of bases not matched to a gene: 2. The CDR3 is CASSLSGDNTGELFF. In nucleotides, the CDR3 is TGTGCCAGCAGTTTAAGCGGGGACAACACCGGGGAGCTGTTTTTT.

The chain joins TRBV18 to TRBJ1-5, with TRBD1 as a possible D gene (5 bases). The CDR3 spans 14 residues. The germline gives CDR1 KGHSH, CDR2 LQKENI. V was shortened by 4 bases and J by 5 bases, with 12 bases between the two germline ends. CDR3 in DNA: TGTGCCAGCTCACTCGGGGGACCCTATCAGCCCCAGCATTTT. It translates to CASSLGGPYQPQHF.

This clone appeared a few times. CDR3 sequence: CASSLARGGSGTSLYNEQFF. DNA for the CDR3: TGTGCCAGCAGCTTAGCGCGGGGTGGATCCGGGACTAGCCTCTACAATGAGCAGTTCTTC. This rearrangement joins TRBV7-2 to TRBJ2-1; 9 bases line up with TRBD2. V lost 0 bases to trimming and J lost 3 bases; unmatched junction nucleotides: 15. CDR3 size: 20 residues. The germline V gene has CDR1 SGHTA and CDR2 FQGNSA.

This chain joins TRBV7-2 and TRBJ1-5, with a possible D match to TRBD1 (6 bases). Germline V lookup: CDR1 SGHTA, CDR2 FQGNSA. With 5 bases removed from V and 3 bases from J, the gap between germline ends came to 14 bases. The CDR3 runs 15 residues. CDR3 sequence: CASSQGPGYNQPQHF. CDR3 DNA sequence: TGTGCCAGCAGCCAGGGGCCCGGGTACAATCAGCCCCAGCATTTT.

The chain couples TRBV5-1 to TRBJ1-2, with D maybe TRBD1 (5 bases). CDR1 and CDR2 from the germline V gene are SGHRS and YFSETQ. The length of the CDR3 is 14 residues. Trimming pared 0 bases from V and 2 bases from J, leaving 8 bases between. CDR3 region: CASSLESGNYGYTF. CDR3 in DNA: TGCGCCAGCAGCTTGGAGTCAGGGAACTATGGCTACACCTTC.

The chain combines TRBV19 with TRBJ1-5; 7 bases are a match to TRBD1. The CDR3 covers 14 residues. Germline CDR1 is LNHDA and CDR2 is SQIVND (reference sequence). Losses at the gene ends were 3 bases for V and 7 bases for J; bases not matched to a gene: 6. The CDR3 spells CASSMADRVQPQHF. CDR3 in DNA: TGTGCCAGTAGTATGGCCGACAGGGTGCAGCCCCAGCATTTT. The whole variable domain, remainder taken from reference TRBV19 and TRBJ1-5, is DGGITQSPKYLFRKEGQNVTLSCEQNLNHDAMYWYRQDPGQGLRLIYYSQIVNDFQKGDIAEGYSVSREKKESFPLTVTSAQKNPTAFYLCASSMADRVQPQHFGDGTRLSIL.

The chain uses TRBV18 and TRBJ1-1; D call uncertain. With 1 base removed from V and 4 bases from J, the gap between germline ends came to 13 bases. Germline V gives CDR1 KGHSH, CDR2 LQKENI. The CDR3 runs 15 residues. This chain's CDR3 is CASSPRILGFTEAFF. In nucleotides, the CDR3 is TGTGCCAGCTCACCACGCATCCTCGGGTTCACTGAAGCTTTCTTT.

The chain carries TRBV19 and TRBJ2-3; 10 bases align to TRBD2. With 5 bases clipped from V and 3 bases from J, the junction kept 8 bases outside the gene matches. The CDR3 spans 16 residues. Germline CDR1 LNHDA, CDR2 SQIVND (reference sequence). CDR3 DNA sequence: TGTGCCAGTAGTGCTAGCGGGAGAGTACGTACAGATACGCAGTATTTT. Translating gives CASSASGRVRTDTQYF.

The rearrangement uses TRBV7-9 and TRBJ1-3; D is unresolved. Germline assignment: CDR1 SEHNR and CDR2 FQNEAQ (reference sequence). V lost 5 bases and J 0 bases, leaving 5 bases between the germline ends. The CDR3 runs 13 residues. The CDR3 loop reads CASSQVSGNTIYF. The CDR3 DNA sequence: TGTGCCAGCAGCCAGGTCTCTGGAAACACCATATATTTT.

This rearrangement joins TRBV6-6 to TRBJ2-7, with 7 bases fitting TRBD2. V lost 2 bases to trimming and J lost 4 bases; unmatched junction nucleotides: 5. Looked up from germline, CDR1 is MNHNY and CDR2 is SVGAGI (reference sequence). CDR3 size: 14 residues. Here the CDR3 reads CASSYGGRSYEQYF. The CDR3 DNA reads TGTGCCAGCAGTTACGGCGGGAGATCTTACGAGCAGTACTTC.

This chain links TRBV28 with TRBJ1-5; 7 bases are a match to TRBD1. The V gene end was trimmed by 2 bases and the J gene end by 5 bases; junction bases not matched to a gene: 9. The CDR3 sequence is 16 residues long. CDR1 and CDR2 from the germline V gene are MDHEN and SYDVKM. The CDR3 region is CASSLKPYRGDQPQHF. The CDR3 coding sequence is TGTGCCAGCAGTTTAAAACCCTACAGGGGAGATCAGCCCCAGCATTTT.

This clone turned up a few times. The chain uses TRBV5-1 and TRBJ2-5, with D perhaps matching TRBD2 (5 bases). V was pared by 5 bases and J by 4 bases, with 12 bases between. From germline, CDR1 is SGHRS and CDR2 YFSETQ. This CDR3 comprises 13 residues. The CDR3 region has the DNA TGCGCCAGCAGAGCGGACCCTCGAGAGACCCAGTACTTC. Protein product: CASRADPRETQYF. The full variable domain, in which reference TRBV5-1 and TRBJ2-5 provide the parts outside the CDR3, is KAGVTQTPRYLIKTRGQQVTLSCSPISGHRSVSWYQQTPGQGLQFLFEYFSETQRNKGNFPGRFSGRQFSNSRSEMNVSTLELGDSALYLCASRADPRETQYFGPGTRLLVL.

This clone is a singleton in its sample. The V call is TRBV6-5, the J call TRBJ2-3; TRBD2 matches 8 bases. The CDR3 is 14 amino acids. After removal of 4 bases from V and 4 bases from J, the junction contained 4 bases not matched to a gene. The germline CDR1 and CDR2 sequences are MNHEY and SVGAGI. CDR3 sequence: CASSLGLDSDTQYF. The CDR3 coding sequence is TGTGCCAGCAGTTTGGGACTAGATTCAGATACGCAGTATTTT.

The chain employs TRBV7-2 and TRBJ1-2, with D uncertain. Per the germline V gene, CDR1 is SGHTA and CDR2 is FQGNSA. V dropped 2 bases and J dropped 6 bases, with 7 bases sitting between them. The CDR3 is 12 amino acids. The DNA for the CDR3 is TGTGCCAGCAGCTTACGAGGGAATGGCTACACCTTC. Encoded protein: CASSLRGNGYTF.